This is a list of T cell receptor beta chains from one sample in a study of graft-versus-host responses after intestinal transplantation. The repertoire was sequenced with immunoSEQ multiplex PCR; TCRdb's copy has only in-frame clones and lacks some. The table shows tens of thousands of clones, with roughly 90% occurring only once. The sequenced sample was bone marrow, obtained less than 750 days after intestinal transplantation. These receptors all come from a human patient who received an intestinal transplant, so some T cells may come from the graft donor. Each CDR3 is given with its conserved first and last residue. Fields, in order: V gene, CDR3 length, D gene, clone size, J gene, CDR3 protein, CDR3 DNA. A D gene is named only where the DNA matches it firmly. Clone size is stated in some rows and not others, as once, few, many or a class when expanded.

v_call: TRBV4-1; cdr3_length: 20; d_call: .; clone_size: .; j_call: TRBJ2-4; cdr3_aa: CASSQDMGPSPENEGNIQYF; cdr3_nt: TGCGCCAGCAGCCAAGATATGGGACCGAGTCCGGAAAATGAAGGAAACATTCAGTACTTC
v_call: TRBV9; cdr3_length: 15; d_call: .; clone_size: .; j_call: TRBJ1-4; cdr3_aa: CASSPTRGRGEKLFF; cdr3_nt: TGTGCCAGCAGCCCCACCCGGGGTCGTGGGGAAAAACTGTTTTTT
v_call: TRBV5-1; cdr3_length: 15; d_call: .; clone_size: .; j_call: TRBJ1-3; cdr3_aa: CASSFYRHSGNTIYF; cdr3_nt: TGCGCCAGCAGCTTTTACAGGCACTCTGGAAACACCATATATTTT
v_call: TRBV10-2; cdr3_length: 12; d_call: .; clone_size: few; j_call: TRBJ2-5; cdr3_aa: CASSQGTETQYF; cdr3_nt: TGCGCCAGCAGTCAGGGGACGGAGACCCAGTACTTC
v_call: TRBV4-2; cdr3_length: 12; d_call: .; clone_size: .; j_call: TRBJ1-3; cdr3_aa: CASSQGGNEIYF; cdr3_nt: TGTGCCAGCAGCCAAGGGGGCAACGAGATATATTTT
v_call: TRBV12-5; cdr3_length: 14; d_call: .; clone_size: .; j_call: TRBJ1-1; cdr3_aa: CASGPGTFNTEAFF; cdr3_nt: TGTGCTAGTGGCCCCGGGACATTTAACACTGAAGCTTTCTTT
v_call: TRBV10-1; cdr3_length: 13; d_call: .; clone_size: .; j_call: TRBJ1-1; cdr3_aa: CASSVGTTTEAFF; cdr3_nt: TGCGCCAGCAGTGTTGGGACCACCACTGAAGCTTTCTTT
v_call: TRBV7-9; cdr3_length: 18; d_call: TRBD1; clone_size: .; j_call: TRBJ2-2; cdr3_aa: CASSRNPRQGANTGELFF; cdr3_nt: TGTGCCAGCAGCCGAAACCCCAGACAGGGGGCGAACACCGGGGAGCTGTTTTTT
v_call: TRBV15; cdr3_length: 15; d_call: TRBD1; clone_size: .; j_call: TRBJ2-7; cdr3_aa: CATSRVTGGSYEQYF; cdr3_nt: TGTGCCACCAGCAGAGTGACAGGGGGTTCCTACGAGCAGTACTTC
v_call: TRBV7-3; cdr3_length: 11; d_call: .; clone_size: .; j_call: TRBJ2-5; cdr3_aa: CASSLYETQYF; cdr3_nt: TGTGCCAGCAGCTTATACGAGACCCAGTACTTC
v_call: TRBV7-6; cdr3_length: 13; d_call: .; clone_size: .; j_call: TRBJ1-1; cdr3_aa: CASKGSMNTEAFF; cdr3_nt: TGTGCCAGCAAAGGATCGATGAACACTGAAGCTTTCTTT
v_call: TRBV5-1; cdr3_length: 13; d_call: .; clone_size: .; j_call: TRBJ2-7; cdr3_aa: CASSFTGSNEQYF; cdr3_nt: TGCGCCAGCAGCTTCACAGGGAGTAACGAGCAGTACTTC
v_call: TRBV5-1; cdr3_length: 14; d_call: .; clone_size: .; j_call: TRBJ1-1; cdr3_aa: CASSLTSGQIEAFF; cdr3_nt: TGCGCCAGCAGCTTGACCAGCGGACAGATAGAAGCTTTCTTT
v_call: TRBV11-3; cdr3_length: 15; d_call: TRBD1; clone_size: .; j_call: TRBJ2-5; cdr3_aa: CASSLGRGSRETQYF; cdr3_nt: TGTGCCAGCAGCTTAGGCAGGGGGAGTCGAGAGACCCAGTACTTC
v_call: TRBV9; cdr3_length: 15; d_call: TRBD1; clone_size: .; j_call: TRBJ1-3; cdr3_aa: CASSLRQGTGNTIYF; cdr3_nt: TGTGCCAGCAGCCTACGACAGGGAACGGGAAACACCATATATTTT
v_call: TRBV21-1; cdr3_length: 18; d_call: .; clone_size: once; j_call: TRBJ2-5; cdr3_aa: CASSGREARSENPRAQYF; cdr3_nt: TGTGCCAGCAGCGGAAGGGAAGCAAGGTCGGAGAACCCCCGGGCCCAGTACTTC
v_call: TRBV2; cdr3_length: 17; d_call: TRBD2; clone_size: .; j_call: TRBJ2-2; cdr3_aa: CASMVLRGGRYTGELFF; cdr3_nt: TGTGCCAGCATGGTATTGCGGGGGGGCCGTTACACCGGGGAGCTGTTTTTT
v_call: TRBV5-1; cdr3_length: 14; d_call: .; clone_size: .; j_call: TRBJ2-5; cdr3_aa: CASSLYRAEETQYF; cdr3_nt: TGCGCCAGCAGCCTATACAGGGCCGAAGAGACCCAGTACTTC
v_call: TRBV7-6; cdr3_length: 16; d_call: .; clone_size: .; j_call: TRBJ2-4; cdr3_aa: CASSLATVLAKNIQYF; cdr3_nt: TGTGCCAGCAGCTTAGCTACCGTTCTAGCCAAAAACATTCAGTACTTC
v_call: TRBV30; cdr3_length: 12; d_call: .; clone_size: .; j_call: TRBJ2-1; cdr3_aa: CAWMGLRGEQFF; cdr3_nt: TGTGCCTGGATGGGTCTCCGCGGTGAGCAGTTCTTC
v_call: TRBV27; cdr3_length: 15; d_call: .; clone_size: once; j_call: TRBJ1-2; cdr3_aa: CASSDRTSRPYGYTF; cdr3_nt: TGTGCCAGCAGTGATCGGACGTCCCGGCCATATGGCTACACCTTC
v_call: TRBV7-3; cdr3_length: 15; d_call: TRBD2; clone_size: .; j_call: TRBJ2-1; cdr3_aa: CASSTLAGVLNEQFF; cdr3_nt: TGTGCCAGCAGCACACTAGCGGGAGTTCTCAATGAGCAGTTCTTC
v_call: TRBV7-9; cdr3_length: 16; d_call: TRBD1; clone_size: .; j_call: TRBJ2-6; cdr3_aa: CASSLATGQGANVLTF; cdr3_nt: TGTGCCAGCAGCTTGGCGACAGGGCAAGGGGCCAACGTCCTGACTTTC
v_call: TRBV18; cdr3_length: 14; d_call: TRBD1; clone_size: .; j_call: TRBJ1-1; cdr3_aa: CASSPGQENTEAFF; cdr3_nt: TGTGCCAGCTCACCAGGACAGGAGAACACTGAAGCTTTCTTT
v_call: TRBV9; cdr3_length: 18; d_call: TRBD2; clone_size: .; j_call: TRBJ2-3; cdr3_aa: CASSVALGTSTSTDTQYF; cdr3_nt: TGTGCCAGCAGCGTAGCCCTTGGGACTAGCACCAGCACAGATACGCAGTATTTT
v_call: TRBV4-2; cdr3_length: 17; d_call: .; clone_size: .; j_call: TRBJ2-7; cdr3_aa: CASSQGRVARAPREQYF; cdr3_nt: TGTGCCAGCAGCCAAGGTCGTGTAGCGAGAGCTCCTCGCGAGCAGTACTTC
v_call: TRBV18; cdr3_length: 17; d_call: .; clone_size: few; j_call: TRBJ2-1; cdr3_aa: CASSPSGNTYSYNEQFF; cdr3_nt: TGTGCCAGCTCACCATCGGGTAACACTTACTCCTACAATGAGCAGTTCTTC
v_call: TRBV7-9; cdr3_length: 15; d_call: .; clone_size: once; j_call: TRBJ2-3; cdr3_aa: CAVGSQGSLTDTQYF; cdr3_nt: TGTGCCGTAGGGTCGCAGGGGTCCCTCACAGATACGCAGTATTTT
v_call: TRBV7-2; cdr3_length: 19; d_call: .; clone_size: .; j_call: TRBJ2-1; cdr3_aa: CASSLVSTRNPPLPNEQFF; cdr3_nt: TGTGCCAGCAGCTTAGTTTCGACCAGAAACCCTCCCCTCCCTAATGAGCAGTTCTTC
v_call: TRBV5-5; cdr3_length: 18; d_call: TRBD2; clone_size: .; j_call: TRBJ2-1; cdr3_aa: CASSLRRAGPSFPDEQFF; cdr3_nt: TGTGCCAGCAGCTTGAGACGAGCGGGACCGTCTTTTCCGGATGAGCAGTTCTTC
v_call: TRBV7-3; cdr3_length: 15; d_call: .; clone_size: .; j_call: TRBJ2-7; cdr3_aa: CASSLTGHQTDEQYF; cdr3_nt: TGTGCCAGCAGCTTAACCGGACACCAGACGGACGAGCAGTACTTC
v_call: TRBV5-1; cdr3_length: 16; d_call: .; clone_size: .; j_call: TRBJ1-4; cdr3_aa: CASSLAGRSVHEKLFF; cdr3_nt: TGCGCCAGCAGCTTGGCGGGGAGGTCTGTTCATGAAAAACTGTTTTTT
v_call: TRBV6-5; cdr3_length: 15; d_call: .; clone_size: once; j_call: TRBJ2-1; cdr3_aa: CASSYGRPGYNEQFF; cdr3_nt: TGTGCCAGCAGTTACGGGCGACCAGGCTACAATGAGCAGTTCTTC
v_call: TRBV4-2; cdr3_length: 17; d_call: TRBD2; clone_size: .; j_call: TRBJ2-1; cdr3_aa: CASSPSQSGGGPNEQFF; cdr3_nt: TGTGCCAGCAGCCCGAGCCAAAGCGGGGGCGGGCCCAATGAGCAGTTCTTC
v_call: TRBV5-1; cdr3_length: 13; d_call: TRBD2; clone_size: .; j_call: TRBJ2-7; cdr3_aa: CASRLAGGSEQYF; cdr3_nt: TGCGCCAGCCGACTAGCGGGAGGCTCCGAGCAGTACTTC
v_call: TRBV4-1; cdr3_length: 13; d_call: .; clone_size: .; j_call: TRBJ2-3; cdr3_aa: CASSQVGSDTQYF; cdr3_nt: TGCGCCAGCAGCCAAGTAGGCTCAGATACGCAGTATTTT
v_call: TRBV20-1; cdr3_length: 11; d_call: TRBD2; clone_size: .; j_call: TRBJ2-5; cdr3_aa: CSAGGVETQYF; cdr3_nt: TGCAGTGCTGGGGGGGTAGAGACCCAGTACTTC
v_call: TRBV25-1; cdr3_length: 16; d_call: TRBD2; clone_size: .; j_call: TRBJ2-7; cdr3_aa: CASSGTSGPVSDEQYF; cdr3_nt: TGTGCCAGCAGTGGGACTAGCGGACCTGTGTCCGACGAGCAGTACTTC